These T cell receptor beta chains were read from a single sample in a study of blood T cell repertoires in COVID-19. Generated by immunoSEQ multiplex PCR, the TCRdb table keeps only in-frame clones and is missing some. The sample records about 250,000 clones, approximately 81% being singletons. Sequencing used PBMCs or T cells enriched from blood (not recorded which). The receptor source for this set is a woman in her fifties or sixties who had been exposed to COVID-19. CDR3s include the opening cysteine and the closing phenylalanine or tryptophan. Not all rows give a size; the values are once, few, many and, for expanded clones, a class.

CASGGQFGGYTF	.	TRBV6-5
CASSSSLRGPLHF	.	TRBV12-3/TRBV12-4
CASRRDRGGMETQYF	.	TRBV2
CASGPAGGERQYF	.	TRBV28
CASSPRGSSPGNTIYF	few	TRBV7-8
CASNTGPGGELFF	.	TRBV19
CASSTVFNPGNTIYF	once	TRBV2
CASSRDSSSYEQYF	.	TRBV7-9
CASSLGAQDTQYF	.	TRBV7-3
CASSFGGTGTSSQATEAFF	once	TRBV5-1
CASSFRSPKRNTIYF	.	TRBV5-5